The text below deals with one T cell receptor (beta chain). Its cognate antigen is unknown. The source of the sample is a study of cytomegalovirus exposure and HLA in healthy donors. Study as a whole: There were around 100 million unique TCR beta sequences, drawn from about 179 million T cells, in an earlier analysis. General study findings and limits: At a 0.05 false discovery rate, a later analysis found around 15,000 TCR beta sequences to be associated with HLA alleles. Immune exposure information available was restricted to CMV serostatus.

The CDR3 spans 12 residues. Trimming took 5 bases from V and 8 from J; bases not matched to a gene: 6. Per germline, CDR1 SGHRS and CDR2 YFSETQ. The PCR used 60 Vbeta and 13 Jbeta primers. The table came from immunoSEQ multiplex PCR; TCRdb's copy has only in-frame clones and leaves some out. This sample has 150,000 to 180,000 clones, with 82% found just once. Sequencing was done on a sample of PBMCs. The chain joins TRBV5-1 to TRBJ1-2, with 7 positions matching TRBD1. This TCR derives from a woman between 45 and 60 years old in good health and CMV-seropositive. The CDR3 DNA sequence: TGCGCCAGCAGTCAACAGGGGACCGGCTACACCTTC. This sequence encodes CASSQQGTGYTF. The variable domain in full, with the rest retrieved from reference TRBV5-1 and TRBJ1-2, is KAGVTQTPRYLIKTRGQQVTLSCSPISGHRSVSWYQQTPGQGLQFLFEYFSETQRNKGNFPGRFSGRQFSNSRSEMNVSTLELGDSALYLCASSQQGTGYTFGSGTRLTVV.